This T cell receptor (beta chain) appears in the sequencing data of a study of CD8 T cells in Susac syndrome. On the study more broadly: Patients with Susac syndrome had blood drawn and were at that point therapy-naive, on corticosteroids, or on intravenous immunoglobulin alone.

Roughly 0.45 to 1 ug RNA was reverse transcribed with random hexamers. TCRdb re-called the immunoSEQ multiplex PCR reads through MiXCR, storing one row per CDR3 protein. The repertoire holds 100,000 or so distinct CDR3 sequences, with 95% as singletons. The trim removed 5 bases at V and 1 base at J, leaving 6 bases unmatched. The CDR3 is 15 amino acids. Germline V gives CDR1 PRHDT, CDR2 FYEKMQ (reference sequence). The specimen sequenced was CD8+ T cells from PBMCs. The receptor's source is a human donor with Susac syndrome. The chain uses TRBV13 and TRBJ2-3; 7 bases agree with TRBD1. The CDR3 loop reads CASSERQGGTDTQYF. The CDR3 bases are TGTGCCAGCAGCGAAAGACAGGGAGGCACAGATACGCAGTATTTT.